The 17 T cell receptor beta chains listed next were all sequenced from one sample in a study of blood T cell repertoires in COVID-19. This table comes from immunoSEQ multiplex PCR, and its TCRdb copy is limited to in-frame clones, with some not included. The sample has about 200,000 clones; over 80% are singletons. Sequencing was performed on peripheral blood. Source of these receptors: a man between 35 and 55 years old with acute or convalescent COVID-19.

As concerns this clone: The sample holds other DNA sequences that translate to the same CDR3. The chain combines TRBV15 with TRBJ2-3, with D hard to call. Germline-derived CDR1 and CDR2 are LNHNV and YYDKDF (reference sequence). The CDR3 is made up of 15 amino acids. V lost 0 bases and J 4 bases, leaving 11 bases between the germline ends. The CDR3 DNA is TGTGCCACCAGCAGAGATCGAACGAGCTCAGATACGCAGTATTTT. As protein: CATSRDRTSSDTQYF.

The chain employs TRBV5-1 and TRBJ2-2, with 11 bases fitting TRBD2. This CDR3 has 16 amino acids. V lost 4 bases and J lost 6; bases outside the gene matches: 8. Looked up from germline, CDR1 is SGHRS and CDR2 is YFSETQ. CDR3 residues: CASSQGTSGGAGELFF. DNA for the CDR3: TGCGCCAGCAGCCAAGGGACTAGCGGCGGGGCCGGGGAGCTGTTTTTT.

The CDR3 here is CASSNWGGLDEQYF. The CDR3, as DNA: TGTGCCAGTTCCAACTGGGGGGGGCTCGACGAGCAGTACTTC. The chain employs TRBV19 and TRBJ2-7; D may be TRBD2 (7 bases). This CDR3 has 14 residues. Germline-derived CDR1 and CDR2 are LNHDA and SQIVND (reference sequence). V shed 8 bases and J shed 5 bases, with 19 bases lying between them.

The table lists this clone with a count of one. The rearrangement links TRBV7-9 to TRBJ2-7; maybe TRBD2 (7 bases). Trimming cost V 7 bases and J 6 bases, with 19 bases left between them. The CDR3 is 14 amino acids. CDR1 and CDR2 (germline): SEHNR, FQNEAQ (reference sequence). As DNA, the CDR3 is TGTGCCAGCACCCAGGGAGGGGGAATCATCGAGCAGTACTTC. This gives the protein CASTQGGGIIEQYF.

The chain joins TRBV30 to TRBJ1-2; a possible D gene is TRBD1 (5 bases). CDR3 size: 15 residues. Germline lookup yields CDR1 GTSNPN and CDR2 SVGIG (reference sequence). Trimming shortened V by 5 bases and J by 6 bases, and 22 bases separated the two germline ends. Written as DNA, the CDR3 is TGTGCCTGGCTCCCGGGGGGGAAAAGGGCAAATGGCTACACCTTC. It encodes CAWLPGGKRANGYTF. Combining the CDR3 with reference TRBV30 and TRBJ1-2 gives the whole variable domain SQTIHQWPATLVQPVGSPLSLECTVEGTSNPNLYWYRQAAGRGLQLLFYSVGIGQISSEVPQNLSASRPQDRQFILSSKKLLLSDSGFYLCAWLPGGKRANGYTFGSGTRLTVV.

The CDR3 bases are TGCGCCAGCAGCTTGTCCTCCAGGGGTGATTCACCCCTCCACTTT. Translation gives CASSLSSRGDSPLHF. The chain has TRBV5-1 and TRBJ1-6, with D tentatively TRBD1 (6 bases). V was cut by 1 base and J by 8 bases, with 13 bases left in between. This CDR3 region has 15 residues. Germline assignment: CDR1 SGHRS and CDR2 YFSETQ.

This chain connects TRBV19 to TRBJ1-2, with no clear D. CDR3 size: 12 residues. Trimming took 5 bases from V and 8 from J, leaving 12 bases between them. CDR1 and CDR2 from the germline V gene are LNHDA and SQIVND (reference sequence). The CDR3 loop is CASSYGSGGYTF. The CDR3 nucleotides are TGTGCCAGTAGTTATGGATCAGGAGGCTACACCTTC. The complete variable domain, with remaining parts taken from reference TRBV19 and TRBJ1-2, reads DGGITQSPKYLFRKEGQNVTLSCEQNLNHDAMYWYRQDPGQGLRLIYYSQIVNDFQKGDIAEGYSVSREKKESFPLTVTSAQKNPTAFYLCASSYGSGGYTFGSGTRLTVV.

This clone was counted between two and nine times. The chain is built from TRBV30 and TRBJ2-5; 12 bases agree with TRBD2. CDR1 and CDR2 from the germline V gene are GTSNPN and SVGIG (reference sequence). After removal of 4 bases from V and 5 bases from J, the junction contained 5 bases not matched to a gene. The CDR3 is made up of 14 amino acids. The CDR3 coding sequence is TGTGCCTGGAAGTTCCTAGCGGGAGGGGAGACCCAGTACTTC. Protein product: CAWKFLAGGETQYF.

The chain has TRBV6-5 and TRBJ2-1; TRBD2 matches at 8 bases. The CDR3 has 15 amino acids. The germline CDR1 and CDR2 sequences are MNHEY and SVGAGI. Unmatched junction bases numbered 6, after V lost 6 bases and J lost 2 bases. The DNA of the CDR3 is TGTGCCAGCAGAAGAGCGGGAGTTACCTACAATGAGCAGTTCTTC. It specifies CASRRAGVTYNEQFF.

The chain is built from TRBV4-2 and TRBJ2-6; 7 bases line up with TRBD1. V gave up 0 bases and J gave up 0 bases; unmatched junction bases: 17. Looked up from germline, CDR1 is LGHNA and CDR2 is YNFKEQ. The CDR3 spans 22 residues. The chain's CDR3 is CASSQDPAPIQGTSSGANVLTF. The CDR3 coding sequence is TGTGCCAGCAGCCAAGATCCGGCCCCAATACAGGGGACGAGCTCTGGGGCCAACGTCCTGACTTTC.

In its sample, this clone was seen once. This chain uses TRBV5-4 with TRBJ2-2; TRBD1 aligns across 9 bases. J gave up 6 bases and V 3 bases, and 6 bases lay outside the gene matches. From germline, CDR1 is SGHNT and CDR2 YYREEE (reference sequence). CDR3 length: 15 residues. The CDR3 protein is CASSSPDRGSGELFF. DNA for the CDR3: TGTGCCAGCAGCTCCCCGGACAGGGGATCCGGGGAGCTGTTTTTT. The complete variable domain, with remaining parts taken from reference TRBV5-4 and TRBJ2-2, reads ETGVTQSPTHLIKTRGQQVTLRCSSQSGHNTVSWYQQALGQGPQFIFQYYREEENGRGNFPPRFSGLQFPNYSSELNVNALELDDSALYLCASSSPDRGSGELFFGEGSRLTVL.

This clone was counted between two and nine times. This rearrangement joins TRBV5-1 to TRBJ1-4; D is ambiguous. V lost 0 bases and J 7 bases, leaving 10 bases between the germline ends. The germline V gene encodes CDR1 SGHRS and CDR2 YFSETQ. The CDR3 is 14 residues long. The CDR3 coding sequence is TGCGCCAGCAGCTTGGAAATCCGGGGTGAAAAACTGTTTTTT. It codes for CASSLEIRGEKLFF. Together with reference TRBV5-1 and TRBJ1-4, the CDR3 gives the full variable domain: KAGVTQTPRYLIKTRGQQVTLSCSPISGHRSVSWYQQTPGQGLQFLFEYFSETQRNKGNFPGRFSGRQFSNSRSEMNVSTLELGDSALYLCASSLEIRGEKLFFGSGTQLSVL.

The genes are TRBV10-3 and TRBJ1-1; D may be TRBD1 (5 bases). Germline V gene data show CDR1 as ENHRY and CDR2 as SYGVKD. Trimming left V 8 bases short and J 1 base short, with 8 bases between. The CDR3 sequence is 12 residues long. The CDR3: CAILTENTEAFF. The CDR3 DNA follows: TGTGCCATCCTGACAGAGAACACTGAAGCTTTCTTT.

The V and J genes are TRBV7-2 and TRBJ1-4; D is possibly TRBD1 (5 bases). Per germline, CDR1 SGHTA and CDR2 FQGNSA. The V gene lost 5 bases and the J gene lost 12 bases, with 10 bases spanning the gap. The CDR3 is made up of 11 amino acids. The CDR3 protein is CASSGHMELFF. DNA for the CDR3: TGTGCCAGCAGCGGACACATGGAACTGTTTTTT.

The J gene is TRBJ1-1, the V gene TRBV10-3; no clear D. The germline gives CDR1 ENHRY, CDR2 SYGVKD. V was shortened by 7 bases and J by 2 bases, with 23 bases between the two germline ends. The CDR3 has 17 amino acids. CDR3 DNA: TGTGCCATCAACAACGCCCTCATCCTCTCCAGTAACACTGAAGCTTTCTTT. This translates into CAINNALILSSNTEAFF.

The chain recombines TRBV11-2 with TRBJ2-3; TRBD2 is a possible D gene (5 bases). Trimming shortened V by 5 bases and J by 6 bases, and 12 bases separated the two germline ends. The CDR3 covers 13 residues. Germline assignment: CDR1 SGHAT and CDR2 FQNNGV. The CDR3 DNA reads TGTGCCAGCAGCCGCACGGGATGGGATACGCAGTATTTT. Protein product: CASSRTGWDTQYF. Combining the CDR3 with reference TRBV11-2 and TRBJ2-3 gives the whole variable domain EAGVAQSPRYKIIEKRQSVAFWCNPISGHATLYWYQQILGQGPKLLIQFQNNGVVDDSQLPKDRFSAERLKGVDSTLKIQPAKLEDSAVYLCASSRTGWDTQYFGPGTRLTVL.

The J gene is TRBJ1-2, the V gene TRBV7-2; perhaps TRBD1 as D (5 bases). Germline CDR1 and CDR2: SGHTA and FQGNSA. V gave up 5 bases and J gave up 4 bases, with 14 bases separating them. The CDR3 is 14 amino acids. CDR3 residues: CASSEPGLSYGYTF. The CDR3 coding sequence is TGTGCCAGCAGCGAACCGGGACTCTCCTATGGCTACACCTTC.